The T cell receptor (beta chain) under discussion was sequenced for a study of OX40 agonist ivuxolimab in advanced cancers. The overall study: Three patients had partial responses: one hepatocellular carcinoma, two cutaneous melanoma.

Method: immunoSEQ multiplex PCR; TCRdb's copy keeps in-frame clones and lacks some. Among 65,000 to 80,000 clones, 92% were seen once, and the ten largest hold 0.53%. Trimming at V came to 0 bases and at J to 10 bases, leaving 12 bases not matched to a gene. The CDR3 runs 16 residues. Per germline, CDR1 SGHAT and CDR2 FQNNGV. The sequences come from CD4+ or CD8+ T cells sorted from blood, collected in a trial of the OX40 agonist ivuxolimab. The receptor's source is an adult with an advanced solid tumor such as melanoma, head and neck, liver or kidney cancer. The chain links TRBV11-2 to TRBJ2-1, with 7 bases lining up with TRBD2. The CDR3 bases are TGTGCCAGCAGCTTAGAGCTAGCGGCTTCTACGGGGGAGCAGTTCTTC. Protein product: CASSLELAASTGEQFF.